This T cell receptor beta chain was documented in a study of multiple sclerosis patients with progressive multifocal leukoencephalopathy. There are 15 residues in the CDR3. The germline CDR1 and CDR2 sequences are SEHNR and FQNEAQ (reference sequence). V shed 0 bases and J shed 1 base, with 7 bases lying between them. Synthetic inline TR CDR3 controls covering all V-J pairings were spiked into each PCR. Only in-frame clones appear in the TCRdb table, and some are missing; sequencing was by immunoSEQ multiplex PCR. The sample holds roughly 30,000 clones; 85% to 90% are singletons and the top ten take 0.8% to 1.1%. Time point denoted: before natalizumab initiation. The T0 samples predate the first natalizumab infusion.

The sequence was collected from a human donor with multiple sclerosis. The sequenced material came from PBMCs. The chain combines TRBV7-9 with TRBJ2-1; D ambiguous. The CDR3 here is CASSLATVSYNEQFF. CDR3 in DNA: TGTGCCAGCAGCTTAGCGACGGTATCCTACAATGAGCAGTTCTTC.